This T cell receptor beta chain was sequenced in a study of T cell responses to AZD1222 COVID-19 vaccine (dated by TCRdb to the early 2020s). Notes on the research overall: AZD1222 recipients given second doses at about 4 weeks or at about 12 weeks were pooled, since spike-specific TCR depth and breadth were not found to differ between the two schedules. Trial participants were enrolled by age into 18-55, 56-69 and 70-plus year subgroups, with around 150, 28 and 57 TCR-sequenced participants respectively. TCR sequencing covered 230 to 250 trial participants: 207 given two doses of AZD1222 and around 26 given two doses of MenACWY control vaccine. Broader findings and caveats from the paper: After two AZD1222 doses, spike-specific TCR breadth and depth were significantly higher than at day 0 and than in MenACWY recipients. Participants were mostly white British and included more females than males, and it was suggested by the authors that clonal diversity may have been underestimated. Vaccine-associated CD4 TCRs spanned the whole spike protein, with dominant responses in regions 160-218 and 743-854. The 56-69-year group was small, and its depth increase did not reach significance, likely because of low power. Conclusions about previously exposed vaccinees were limited because only a handful of AZD1222 recipients were SARS-CoV-2 seropositive at baseline. No day 14 peak-response samples were available, so repertoires were characterized only after the peak T cell response. Reportedly, almost half of the unique spike-specific TCRs recognized epitopes lying outside the regions that are mutated in the B.1.351 and B.1.1.7 variants.

Worth noting for this clone: The specificity of this receptor is unknown. Mismatch with germline at one junction end may stem from a read error.

The CDR3 regions of human TCRbeta chains were subjected to immunosequencing. The paper's processing steps were these. TCRs in the repertoires were compared against a reference library of SARS-CoV-2-specific TCRs that had been generated with the MIRA antigen-specificity platform. Breadth was defined as the fraction of unique TCRs that were SARS-CoV-2-associated. Depth was defined as the fraction of total T cells that were SARS-CoV-2-associated. Using the MIRA data, every spike-specific TCR was mapped to the spike region that the TCR reacted to and assigned to either a CD4 or a CD8 class. Log10-transformed breadth and depth values were compared by one-way ANOVA with Sidak's multiple comparisons tests. This is the immuneACCESS table as TCRdb keeps it, with only in-frame sequences that have V and J called. A part of the clones is gone; compared with another copy, unresolved V genes explain less than half, and the rest is unexplained. Clonal size and the V and J genes are those of that table, whereas D and trimming came from the DNA. For this sample there are 100,000 to 150,000 clones; about 90% appear just once. The top ten clones comprise 1.5% of the sample.

CDR3 length: 11 amino acids, cysteine to phenylalanine. Just the 33-base CDR3 DNA is kept, in frame starting at base 1. As encoded in the germline V gene, CDR1 is SNHLY while CDR2 is FYNNEI. The sample's time point, from its label and the paper: baseline before first vaccination. Samples from vaccinated people were obtained from the UK trials COV001 and COV002, which included a single-blind randomized controlled phase 2/3 trial of AZD1222 (ChAdOx1 nCoV-19) in healthy adults. Trial participant PBMC samples were collected at day 0 and day 28 after the second dose for TCRbeta chain sequencing. The sequence was obtained from an adult in good health. The sequence joins TRBV2 to TRBJ1-6; a confident D gene designation cannot be given. The sequencing here drew on peripheral blood, taken on day 0 of AZD1222 vaccination. The sequence in DNA is TGTGCCAGCAGGGAAGGTGTCCCTATCCACTTT. Translation gives CASREGVPIHF.